The subject of this entry is one T cell receptor (beta chain). The antigen remains undetermined. Individuals having autoimmune disease history or systemic immunosuppression were not enrolled. Germline CDR1 LNHDA, CDR2 SQIVND (reference sequence). The CDR3 length is 12 residues. Trimming took 6 bases from V and 2 from J, leaving 6 bases between them. The data were produced by immunoSEQ multiplex PCR, yet TCRdb's version contains in-frame clones alone and is incomplete. Of roughly 45,000 clones in the sample, around 88% are singletons; the top ten hold 30% to 35%. The entry originates in a study of OX40 agonist ivuxolimab in advanced cancers. In the study overall: Patients assigned to dose escalation were diagnosed with hepatocellular carcinoma, melanoma, renal cell or head and neck cancer.

Study results and caveats: Undetermined was the antigen specificity of the expanded peripheral T cells.

Sequenced material: CD4+ or CD8+ T cells sorted from blood, taken in a trial of the OX40 agonist ivuxolimab. V and J are TRBV19 and TRBJ2-3; D ambiguous. This receptor was identified in an adult with an advanced solid tumor such as melanoma, head and neck, liver or kidney cancer. The CDR3 DNA is TGTGCCAGTAGCACAGTCACAGATACGCAGTATTTT. It encodes CASSTVTDTQYF.